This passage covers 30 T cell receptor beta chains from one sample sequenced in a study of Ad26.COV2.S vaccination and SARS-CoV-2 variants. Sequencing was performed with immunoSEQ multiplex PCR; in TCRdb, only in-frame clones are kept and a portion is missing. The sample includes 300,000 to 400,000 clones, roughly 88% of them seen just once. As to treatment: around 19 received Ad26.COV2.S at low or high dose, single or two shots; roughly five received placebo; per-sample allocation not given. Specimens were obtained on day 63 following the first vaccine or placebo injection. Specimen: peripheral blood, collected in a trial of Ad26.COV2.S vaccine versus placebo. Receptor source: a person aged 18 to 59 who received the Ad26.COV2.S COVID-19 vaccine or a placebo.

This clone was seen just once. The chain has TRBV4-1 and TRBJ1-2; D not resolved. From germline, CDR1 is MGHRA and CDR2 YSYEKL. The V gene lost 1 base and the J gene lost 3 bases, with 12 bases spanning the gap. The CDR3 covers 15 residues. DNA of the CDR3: TGCGCCAGCAGCCAAGGGCCTAAGGGTTACTATGGCTACACCTTC. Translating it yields CASSQGPKGYYGYTF.

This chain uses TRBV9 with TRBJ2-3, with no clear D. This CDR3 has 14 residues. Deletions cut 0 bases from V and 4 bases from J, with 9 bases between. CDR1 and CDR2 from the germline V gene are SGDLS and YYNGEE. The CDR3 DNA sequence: TGTGCCAGCAGCGTAGTCCCAAGCGCAGATACGCAGTATTTT. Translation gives CASSVVPSADTQYF. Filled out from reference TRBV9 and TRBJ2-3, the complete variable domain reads DSGVTQTPKHLITATGQRVTLRCSPRSGDLSVYWYQQSLDQGLQFLIQYYNGEERAKGNILERFSAQQFPDLHSELNLSSLELGDSALYFCASSVVPSADTQYFGPGTRLTVL.

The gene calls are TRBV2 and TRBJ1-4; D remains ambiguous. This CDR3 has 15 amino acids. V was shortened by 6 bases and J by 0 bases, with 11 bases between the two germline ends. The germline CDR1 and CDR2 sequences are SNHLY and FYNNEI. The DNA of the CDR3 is TGTGCCAGCAGACGCGGACCGGCAACTAATGAAAAACTGTTTTTT. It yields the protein CASRRGPATNEKLFF.

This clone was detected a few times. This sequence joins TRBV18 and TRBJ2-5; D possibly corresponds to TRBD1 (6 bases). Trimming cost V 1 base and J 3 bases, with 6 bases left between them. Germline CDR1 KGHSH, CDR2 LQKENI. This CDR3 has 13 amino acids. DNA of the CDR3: TGTGCCAGCTCACCACGACAGGAAGAGACCCAGTACTTC. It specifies CASSPRQEETQYF.

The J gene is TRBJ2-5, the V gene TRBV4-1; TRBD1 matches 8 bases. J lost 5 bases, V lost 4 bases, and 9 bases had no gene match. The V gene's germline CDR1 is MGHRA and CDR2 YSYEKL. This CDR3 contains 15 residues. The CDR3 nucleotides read TGCGCCAGCAGCCCTGTATTGACAGGGGAGGAGACCCAGTACTTC. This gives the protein CASSPVLTGEETQYF.

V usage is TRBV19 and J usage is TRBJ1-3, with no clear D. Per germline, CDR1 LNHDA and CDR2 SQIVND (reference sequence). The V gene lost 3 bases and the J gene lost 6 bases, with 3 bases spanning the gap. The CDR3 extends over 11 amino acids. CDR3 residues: CASSMANTIYF. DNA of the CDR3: TGTGCCAGTAGTATGGCAAACACCATATATTTT.

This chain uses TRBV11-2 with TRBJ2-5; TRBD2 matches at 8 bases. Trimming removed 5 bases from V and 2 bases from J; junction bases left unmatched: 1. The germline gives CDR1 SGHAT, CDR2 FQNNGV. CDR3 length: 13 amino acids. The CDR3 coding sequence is TGTGCCAGCAGCCCGGGAGGGCAAGAGACCCAGTACTTC. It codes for CASSPGGQETQYF.

The CDR3 protein is CALTAMNTEAFF. The DNA of the CDR3 is TGTGCCTTGACAGCAATGAACACTGAAGCTTTCTTT. This rearrangement joins TRBV30 to TRBJ1-1; D is possibly TRBD1 (5 bases). Germline lookup yields CDR1 GTSNPN and CDR2 SVGIG (reference sequence). The ends were cut back, 7 bases at V and 0 bases at J, with 9 bases in the middle. This CDR3 region has 12 residues.

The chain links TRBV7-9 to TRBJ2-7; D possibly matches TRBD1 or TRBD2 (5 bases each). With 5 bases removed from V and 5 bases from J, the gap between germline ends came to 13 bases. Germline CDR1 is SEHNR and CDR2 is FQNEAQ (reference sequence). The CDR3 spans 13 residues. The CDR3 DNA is TGTGCCAGCAGCCCCCGGGACCGCCACGAGCAGTACTTC. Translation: CASSPRDRHEQYF. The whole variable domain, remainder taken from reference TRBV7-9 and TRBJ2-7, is DTGVSQNPRHKITKRGQNVTFRCDPISEHNRLYWYRQTLGQGPEFLTYFQNEAQLEKSRLLSDRFSAERPKGSFSTLEIQRTEQGDSAMYLCASSPRDRHEQYFGPGTRLTVT.

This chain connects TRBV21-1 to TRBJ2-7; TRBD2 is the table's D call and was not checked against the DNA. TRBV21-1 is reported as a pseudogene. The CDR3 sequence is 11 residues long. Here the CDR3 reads CASTSCGEQYV. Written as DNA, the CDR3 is TGTGCCAGCACCTCTTGCGGCGAGCAGTACGTC.

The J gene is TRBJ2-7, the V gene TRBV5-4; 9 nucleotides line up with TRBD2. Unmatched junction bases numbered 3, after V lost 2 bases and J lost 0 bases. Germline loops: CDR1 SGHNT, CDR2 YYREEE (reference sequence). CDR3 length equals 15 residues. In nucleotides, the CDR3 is TGTGCCAGCAGCTTCAGCGGGGGGTCCTCCTACGAGCAGTACTTC. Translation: CASSFSGGSSYEQYF.

In nucleotides, the CDR3 is TGTGCCAGCAGTCAACAGGGTACCCGCACCGGGGAGCTGTTTTTT. Protein sequence: CASSQQGTRTGELFF. The V call is TRBV7-9, the J call TRBJ2-2; D is possibly TRBD1 (6 bases). CDR3 length: 15 amino acids. V lost 6 bases to trimming and J lost 4 bases, with 15 bases between them. Germline CDR1 and CDR2: SEHNR and FQNEAQ (reference sequence).

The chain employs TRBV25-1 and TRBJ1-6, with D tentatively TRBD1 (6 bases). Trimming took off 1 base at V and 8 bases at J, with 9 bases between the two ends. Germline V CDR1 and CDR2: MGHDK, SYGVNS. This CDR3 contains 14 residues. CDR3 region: CASSESQGDSPLHF. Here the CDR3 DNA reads TGTGCCAGCAGTGAATCACAGGGCGATTCACCCCTCCACTTT.

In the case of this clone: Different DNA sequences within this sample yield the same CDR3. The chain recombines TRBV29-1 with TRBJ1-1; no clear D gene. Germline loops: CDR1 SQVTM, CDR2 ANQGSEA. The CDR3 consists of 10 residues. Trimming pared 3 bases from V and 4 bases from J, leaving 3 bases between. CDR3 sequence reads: CSVEGTEAFF. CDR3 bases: TGCAGCGTTGAGGGCACTGAAGCTTTCTTT. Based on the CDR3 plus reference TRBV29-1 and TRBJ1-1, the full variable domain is SAVISQKPSRDICQRGTSLTIQCQVDSQVTMMFWYRQQPGQSLTLIATANQGSEATYESGFVIDKFPISRPNLTFSTLTVSNMSPEDSSIYLCSVEGTEAFFGQGTRLTVV.

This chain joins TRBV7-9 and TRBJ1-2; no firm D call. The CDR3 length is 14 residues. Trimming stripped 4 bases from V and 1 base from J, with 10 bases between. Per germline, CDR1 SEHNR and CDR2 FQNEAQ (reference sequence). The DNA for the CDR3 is TGTGCCAGCAGCTCCCAGACCGGTAACTATGGCTACACCTTC. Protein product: CASSSQTGNYGYTF.

CDR3 sequence: CASSIERRVTDTQYF. In nucleotides, the CDR3 is TGTGCCAGTAGTATAGAGAGGCGAGTCACAGATACGCAGTATTTT. The chain is built from TRBV19 and TRBJ2-3; D is unresolved. V shed 0 bases and J shed 2 bases, with 9 bases lying between them. The CDR3 has 15 amino acids. Germline CDR1 reads LNHDA; CDR2 reads SQIVND (reference sequence).

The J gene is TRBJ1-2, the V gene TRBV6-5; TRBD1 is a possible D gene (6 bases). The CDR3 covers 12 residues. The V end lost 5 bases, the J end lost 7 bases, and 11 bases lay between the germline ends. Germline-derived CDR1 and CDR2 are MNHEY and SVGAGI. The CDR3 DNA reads TGTGCCAGCAGTACAGGGTCTCTTGGCTACACCTTC. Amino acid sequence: CASSTGSLGYTF.

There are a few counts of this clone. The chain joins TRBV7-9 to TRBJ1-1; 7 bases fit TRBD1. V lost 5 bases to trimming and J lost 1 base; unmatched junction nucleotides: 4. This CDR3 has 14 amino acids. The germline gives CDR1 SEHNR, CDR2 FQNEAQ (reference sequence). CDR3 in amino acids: CASSPGQTNTEAFF. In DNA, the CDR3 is TGTGCCAGCAGCCCGGGACAGACGAACACTGAAGCTTTCTTT.

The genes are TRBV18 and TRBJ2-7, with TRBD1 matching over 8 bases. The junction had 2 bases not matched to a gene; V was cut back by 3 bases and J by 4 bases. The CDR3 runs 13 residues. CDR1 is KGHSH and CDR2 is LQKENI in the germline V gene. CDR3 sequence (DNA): TGTGCCAGCTCACCTCGGGACAGGTACGAGCAGTACTTC. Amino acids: CASSPRDRYEQYF. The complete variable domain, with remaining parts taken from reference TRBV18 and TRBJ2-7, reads NAGVMQNPRHLVRRRGQEARLRCSPMKGHSHVYWYRQLPEEGLKFMVYLQKENIIDESGMPKERFSAEFPKEGPSILRIQQVVRGDSAAYFCASSPRDRYEQYFGPGTRLTVT.

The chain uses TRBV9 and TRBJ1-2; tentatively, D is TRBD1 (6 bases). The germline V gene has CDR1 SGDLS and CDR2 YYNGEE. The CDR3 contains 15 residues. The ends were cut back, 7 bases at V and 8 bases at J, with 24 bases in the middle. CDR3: CASSPTGSALEGYTF. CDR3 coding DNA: TGTGCCAGCTCACCTACAGGGTCCGCTTTAGAAGGCTACACCTTC.

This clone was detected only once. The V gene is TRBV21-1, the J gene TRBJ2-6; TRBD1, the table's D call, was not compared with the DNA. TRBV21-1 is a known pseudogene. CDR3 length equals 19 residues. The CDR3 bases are TGTGCCAGCAGCAAAGGAGGGACAGGGGCCAACTCTGGGGCCAACGTCCTGACTTTC. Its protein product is CASSKGGTGANSGANVLTF.

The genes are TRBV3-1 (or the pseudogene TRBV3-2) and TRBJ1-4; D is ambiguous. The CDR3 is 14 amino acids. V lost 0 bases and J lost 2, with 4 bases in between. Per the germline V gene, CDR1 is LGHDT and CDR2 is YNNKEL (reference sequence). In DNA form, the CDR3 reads TGTGCCAGCAGCCAAGAAGCGACTAATGAAAAACTGTTTTTT. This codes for CASSQEATNEKLFF.

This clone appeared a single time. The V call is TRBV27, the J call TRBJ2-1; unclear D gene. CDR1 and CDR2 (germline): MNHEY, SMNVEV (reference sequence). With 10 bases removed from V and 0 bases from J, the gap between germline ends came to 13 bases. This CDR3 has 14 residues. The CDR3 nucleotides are TGTGCCACCGTTGACCGGAGCTCCTACAATGAGCAGTTCTTC. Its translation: CATVDRSSYNEQFF.

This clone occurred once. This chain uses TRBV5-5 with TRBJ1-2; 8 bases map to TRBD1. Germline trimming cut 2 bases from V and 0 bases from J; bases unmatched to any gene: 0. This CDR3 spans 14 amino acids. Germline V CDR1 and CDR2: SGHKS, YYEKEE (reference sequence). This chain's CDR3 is CASSLQGANYGYTF. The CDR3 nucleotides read TGTGCCAGCAGCTTACAGGGGGCTAACTATGGCTACACCTTC.

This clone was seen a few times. The CDR3 protein is CASSQVGAEAFF. DNA for the CDR3: TGCGCCAGCAGCCAAGTCGGAGCTGAAGCTTTCTTT. The genes are TRBV4-3 and TRBJ1-1; D gene uncertain. CDR1 is LGHNA, CDR2 YSLEER, per germline. The CDR3 length is 12 residues. V was pared by 1 base and J by 6 bases, with 6 bases between.

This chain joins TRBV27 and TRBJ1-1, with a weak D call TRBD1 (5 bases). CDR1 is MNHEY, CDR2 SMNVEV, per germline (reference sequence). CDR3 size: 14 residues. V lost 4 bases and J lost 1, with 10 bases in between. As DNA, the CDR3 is TGTGCCAGCAGTTGGGGGAGGACGAACACTGAAGCTTTCTTT. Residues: CASSWGRTNTEAFF.

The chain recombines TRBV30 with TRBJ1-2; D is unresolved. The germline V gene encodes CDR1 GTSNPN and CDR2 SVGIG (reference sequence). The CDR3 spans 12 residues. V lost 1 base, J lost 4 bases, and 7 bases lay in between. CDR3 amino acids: CAWSGGFYGYTF. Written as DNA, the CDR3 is TGTGCCTGGAGTGGGGGATTCTATGGCTACACCTTC.

The CDR3 bases are TGTGCCAGCAGTTACATCCCAGGCTACGAGCAGTACGTC. Translation: CASSYIPGYEQYV. This chain joins TRBV6-2 or TRBV6-3 and TRBJ2-7; D uncertain. The CDR3 has 13 residues. CDR1 MNHEY and CDR2 SVGEGT come from the germline V gene. With 2 bases removed from V and 3 bases from J, the gap between germline ends came to 8 bases.

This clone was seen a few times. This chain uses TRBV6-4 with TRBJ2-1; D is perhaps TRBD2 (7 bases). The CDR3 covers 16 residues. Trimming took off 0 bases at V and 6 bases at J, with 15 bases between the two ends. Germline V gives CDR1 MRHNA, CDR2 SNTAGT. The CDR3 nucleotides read TGTGCCAGCAGTGACTCAGGGGGGGGGCCAACCAATGAGCAGTTCTTC. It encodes CASSDSGGGPTNEQFF.

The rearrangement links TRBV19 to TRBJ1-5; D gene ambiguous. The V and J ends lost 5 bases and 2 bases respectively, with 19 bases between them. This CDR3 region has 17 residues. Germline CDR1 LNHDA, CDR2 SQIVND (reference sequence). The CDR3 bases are TGTGCCAGTAGTTCCCAGGCCCCCGTCCTGGGCAATCAGCCCCAGCATTTT. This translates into CASSSQAPVLGNQPQHF. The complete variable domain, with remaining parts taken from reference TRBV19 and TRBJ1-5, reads DGGITQSPKYLFRKEGQNVTLSCEQNLNHDAMYWYRQDPGQGLRLIYYSQIVNDFQKGDIAEGYSVSREKKESFPLTVTSAQKNPTAFYLCASSSQAPVLGNQPQHFGDGTRLSIL.